This TCR beta chain was captured in a study of cytomegalovirus exposure and HLA in healthy donors. The germline gives CDR1 MNHEY, CDR2 SMNVEV (reference sequence). The V and J ends lost 6 bases and 0 bases respectively, with 5 bases between them. The CDR3 is 13 amino acids. Vbeta (60) and Jbeta (13) primers were used in the PCR. Here immunoSEQ multiplex PCR was the method, and the copy in TCRdb shows in-frame clones only, minus some. This table holds 150,000 or so clones, more than 75% found once. This TCR was recovered from a middle-aged woman in good health and CMV-seronegative. The chain links TRBV27 to TRBJ2-2; no firm D call. Sequenced: PBMCs. CDR3 sequence: CASSFANTGELFF. CDR3 DNA sequence: TGTGCCAGCAGCTTTGCGAACACCGGGGAGCTGTTTTTT.